The next 32 T cell receptor beta chains were all read from a single sample in a study of CD8+ T cells in alopecia areata. Reverse transcribed after extraction, RNA yielded cDNA as the sequencing template. Clones were sequenced by immunoSEQ multiplex PCR, and TCRdb holds only the in-frame ones, with some missing. The sample has fewer than 3,500 clones, none seen only once. Described time point: mouse skin 3 weeks after grafting. Sequences were derived from skin, sampled at week 3. The receptors were sampled from a C3H/HeJ mouse with alopecia areata. The MHC haplotype of the strain is H2-k.

This clone was recorded many times. Gene names denote mouse genes. The observed sequence ends 4 residues before the CDR3 terminus, with the missing tail filled in from the germline J gene. The rearrangement joins TRBV13-1 to TRBJ2-1, with TRBD2 matching over 7 bases. The V gene's germline CDR1 is NSHNY and CDR2 SYGAGN. The V and J ends lost 1 base and 0 bases, in that order; junction bases with no gene match: 1. The CDR3 is made up of 15 amino acids. The part of the CDR3 DNA that was read is TGTGCCAGCAGTGATTGGGGGGATAACTATGCT. Translation: CASSDWGDNYA. The entire CDR3 sequence reads CASSDWGDNYAEQFF.

This clone was observed at least ten times. Genes and germline are mouse. The read terminates 4 residues ahead of where the CDR3 ends, so the germline J gene completes it. The chain has TRBV13-2 and TRBJ2-5; 9 nucleotides line up with TRBD2. CDR3 length equals 14 residues. Germline loops: CDR1 NNHNN, CDR2 SYGAGS (reference sequence). The part of the CDR3 DNA that was read is TGTGCCAGCGGTGCCTGGGGGGGACCGGAC. It yields the protein CASGAWGGPD. The whole CDR3 is CASGAWGGPDTQYF.

In the case of this clone: Mouse names are used for the genes. The CDR3 is cut off 4 residues early in the read; its end comes from the germline J gene. The chain carries TRBV5 and TRBJ2-5, with 10 bases fitting TRBD1. J lost 0 bases, V lost 3 bases, and 9 bases had no gene match. The CDR3 spans 18 residues. From germline, CDR1 is LGHNA and CDR2 YNLKQL (reference sequence). The part of the CDR3 DNA that was read is TGTGCCAGCAGCCAGGATCTGGGGACAGGGGTTAACCAAGAC. Amino acids: CASSQDLGTGVNQD. The CDR3 as a whole reads CASSQDLGTGVNQDTQYF.

This clone counts as medium-sized. All gene names here are mouse names. The read falls 4 residues short of the CDR3 end, and the missing part is taken from the germline J gene. The chain is built from TRBV1 and TRBJ2-7, with 11 positions matching TRBD1. Germline V CDR1 and CDR2: NSQYPW, LRSPGD (reference sequence). The CDR3 is 15 residues long. CDR3 loop: CTCSADEGQGDEQYF. CDR3 bases read: TGCACCTGCAGTGCAGATGAGGGACAGGGGGAT.

The sample holds a few counts of this clone. The genes are named according to mouse. The CDR3 is cut off 4 residues early in the read; its end comes from the germline J gene. The chain recombines TRBV13-2 with TRBJ2-1; TRBD2 matches 9 bases. Germline V gives CDR1 NNHNN, CDR2 SYGAGS (reference sequence). The CDR3 consists of 14 residues. The CDR3 protein is CASGDDWGEAEQFF. CDR3 DNA, as far as it was read: TGTGCCAGCGGTGATGACTGGGGGGAGGCT.

This clone showed up just a few times. Gene names refer to mouse genes. CDR3 in amino acids: CASGDADRGSQNTLYF. The sequenced part of the CDR3 DNA is TGTGCCAGCGGTGATGCAGACAGGGGGAGTCAAAAC. The chain uses TRBV13-2 and TRBJ2-4, with 9 bases fitting TRBD1. The read ends 4 residues shy of where the CDR3 ends; the end is completed using the germline J gene. The CDR3 is made up of 16 amino acids. The J segment lost 0 bases and the V segment lost 0 bases, leaving 2 bases of the junction unmatched. Germline V gene data show CDR1 as NNHNN and CDR2 as SYGAGS (reference sequence).

This clone was counted at least ten times. The genes and germline here are from mouse. From the germline J gene comes the end of the CDR3, since the read stops 4 residues before it. V and J are TRBV5 and TRBJ2-5; tentatively, D is TRBD1 (5 bases). CDR1 and CDR2 (germline): LGHNA, YNLKQL (reference sequence). V was trimmed by 2 bases and J by 1 base, leaving 7 bases between them. This CDR3 is 14 amino acids long. The CDR3 sequence: CASSQQGDQDTQYF. Incomplete CDR3 DNA: TGTGCCAGCAGCCAACAGGGAGACCAAGAC.

In this sample, this clone is medium-sized. Gene labels here are mouse ones. CDR3 loop: CASSRDSSNSDYTF. The sequenced CDR3 bases are TGTGCCAGCAGTCGGGACAGCTCAAACTCC. The chain joins TRBV19 to TRBJ1-2; 7 bases align to TRBD1. The missing CDR3 end, 4 residues past where the read stops, is filled in from the germline J gene. The CDR3 contains 14 residues. CDR1 FNHDT and CDR2 SITEND come from the germline V gene (reference sequence). The J segment lost 0 bases and the V segment lost 4 bases, leaving 3 bases of the junction unmatched.

This clone was seen ten or more times. The gene names given are mouse names. The read halts 4 residues ahead of the CDR3 end, with the missing end drawn from the germline J gene. V usage is TRBV13-2 and J usage is TRBJ2-2; 7 nucleotides align to TRBD1. The ends lost 1 base at V and 1 base at J; junction bases unmatched: 4. Germline CDR1 is NNHNN and CDR2 is SYGAGS (reference sequence). The CDR3 consists of 16 residues. The covered CDR3 bases are TGTGCCAGCGGTGATAGGTGGACAGGAAACACCGGG. The encoded protein is CASGDRWTGNTG. The full CDR3 is CASGDRWTGNTGQLYF.

This clone is classed as medium-sized. Mouse gene names apply. Read coverage stops 4 residues before the CDR3 terminus; the germline J gene supplies the remainder. The chain uses TRBV13-1 and TRBJ2-5, with D possibly TRBD2 on 6 matching bases. V gave up 3 bases and J gave up 0 bases, with 11 bases separating them. Germline CDR1 reads NSHNY; CDR2 reads SYGAGN. This CDR3 region has 15 residues. Incomplete CDR3 DNA: TGTGCCAGCAGTGGGTCTGGGGTAAACCAAGAC. This translates into CASSGSGVNQD. The whole CDR3 reads CASSGSGVNQDTQYF.

This clone was picked up many times. Gene names and germline refer to mouse. The read ends 4 residues early relative to the CDR3; the germline J gene fills the gap. The chain combines TRBV14 with TRBJ2-3, with 10 bases that match TRBD2. The CDR3 has 16 residues. Germline CDR1 SGHDT, CDR2 FRDEAV. V gave up 4 bases and J gave up 0 bases; unmatched junction bases: 5. The CDR3 sequence is CASSDWGVSSAETLYF. The DNA read from the CDR3 is TGTGCCAGCAGTGACTGGGGGGTCTCTAGTGCAGAA.

Notes on this clone: The listed genes are named as in mouse. The missing CDR3 end, 4 residues past where the read stops, is filled in from the germline J gene. The V gene is TRBV5, the J gene TRBJ1-1; TRBD1 matches at 8 bases. The trim removed 6 bases at V and 3 bases at J, leaving 6 bases unmatched. The germline gives CDR1 LGHNA, CDR2 YNLKQL (reference sequence). The CDR3 runs 14 residues. The CDR3 sequence: CASSNTGGYTEVFF. The CDR3 DNA, read in part, is TGTGCCAGCAGTAATACAGGGGGTTACACA.

This clone has just a few counts. Gene names and germline match the mouse. The CDR3 extends 4 residues past the end of the read, so its final part is completed from the germline J gene. V gene TRBV13-3 combines with J gene TRBJ2-3; the D gene is possibly TRBD2 (6 bases). In germline, CDR1 is NNHDY, CDR2 SYVADS. CDR3 length: 15 residues. V was pared by 6 bases and J by 0 bases, with 14 bases between. This CDR3 is CASTMGEGSAETLYF. Incomplete CDR3 DNA: TGTGCCAGCACAATGGGGGAGGGTAGTGCAGAA.

This clone has a count of ten or more. Gene names and germline match the mouse. The read halts 4 residues ahead of the CDR3 end, with the missing end drawn from the germline J gene. V is TRBV13-2 and J is TRBJ2-1; no firm D call. CDR3 length: 14 residues. Trimming removed 0 bases at V and 0 bases at J, with 4 bases between. CDR1 NNHNN and CDR2 SYGAGS come from the germline V gene (reference sequence). The DNA read from the CDR3 is TGTGCCAGCGGTGATGGGGGTAACTATGCT. Encoded protein: CASGDGGNYA. The CDR3 reads in full as CASGDGGNYAEQFF.

This clone was counted at least ten times. Gene names and germline refer to mouse. The CDR3 is cut off 4 residues early in the read; its end comes from the germline J gene. This rearrangement joins TRBV13-1 to TRBJ2-5, with 13 bases fitting TRBD2. This CDR3 contains 16 residues. Germline V lookup: CDR1 NSHNY, CDR2 SYGAGN. The CDR3 here is CASSARTGGALDTQYF. Partial CDR3 DNA: TGTGCCAGCAGTGCCCGGACTGGGGGGGCGCTGGAC.

This clone qualifies as medium-sized (0.01 to 0.1%). Gene names are mouse gene names. The read finishes 4 residues shy of the CDR3 end, and the germline J gene is used to complete it. The V gene is TRBV5, the J gene TRBJ1-1, with 7 bases aligning to TRBD1. The ends lost 1 base at V and 0 bases at J; junction bases unmatched: 2. The CDR3 contains 15 residues. Germline CDR1 is LGHNA and CDR2 is YNLKQL (reference sequence). Here the CDR3 reads CASSQVTGSNTEVFF. The sequenced CDR3 bases are TGTGCCAGCAGCCAAGTGACAGGGTCAAACACA.

This clone has ten or more counts. Mouse gene names and germline throughout. The read ends 4 residues before the CDR3 terminus; that terminus is restored from the germline J gene. V gene TRBV5 combines with J gene TRBJ2-7, with 11 bases that match TRBD2. The germline V gene encodes CDR1 LGHNA and CDR2 YNLKQL (reference sequence). This CDR3 is 15 amino acids long. The CDR3 DNA, read in part, is TGTGCCAGCAGCCGCCGGGACTGGGGGATTTAT. Protein sequence: CASSRRDWGIY. The whole CDR3 protein is CASSRRDWGIYEQYF.

This clone is judged large. Mouse germline and gene names are used. The CDR3 is cut off 4 residues early in the read; its end comes from the germline J gene. This chain joins TRBV17 and TRBJ2-7, with 11 positions matching TRBD2. CDR3 size: 15 residues. From germline, CDR1 is MNHDT and CDR2 YYDKIL. The part of the CDR3 DNA that was read is TGTGCTAGCAGTAGCCCCGGGACTGGGGGATAT. This sequence encodes CASSSPGTGGY. The entire CDR3 protein reads CASSSPGTGGYEQYF.

Many counts were recorded for this clone. Mouse germline and gene names are used. The sequence runs out 4 residues before the end of the CDR3; the remainder is reconstructed from the germline J gene. This chain connects TRBV13-2 to TRBJ2-2, with 9 bases identical to TRBD2. The J segment lost 1 base and the V segment lost 0 bases, leaving 1 base of the junction unmatched. The CDR3 loop spans 16 amino acids. Germline V CDR1 and CDR2: NNHNN, SYGAGS (reference sequence). The CDR3 reads CASGDVLGGNTGQLYF. The covered CDR3 bases are TGTGCCAGCGGTGATGTACTGGGGGGAAACACCGGG.

By sample share, this clone is medium-sized. Gene names and germline refer to mouse. The read ends 4 residues before the CDR3 terminus; that terminus is restored from the germline J gene. The V and J genes are TRBV3 and TRBJ2-7; 7 nucleotides align to TRBD1. With 4 bases clipped from V and 0 bases from J, the junction kept 0 bases outside the gene matches. From germline, CDR1 is SNHLY and CDR2 FYNGKV (reference sequence). CDR3 size: 13 residues. The CDR3 DNA, read in part, is TGTGCCAGCAGCTCAGGGGGCTCCTAT. Its protein product is CASSSGGSY. The entire CDR3 protein reads CASSSGGSYEQYF.

This clone qualifies as medium-sized. All gene names here are mouse names. CDR3 DNA (partial): TGTGCCAGCAGCCAAGACGGGGGGGCTGACACCGGG. Translating it yields CASSQDGGADTG. The complete CDR3 sequence is CASSQDGGADTGQLYF. The chain couples TRBV5 to TRBJ2-2; 8 bases agree with TRBD2. The DNA ends 4 residues before the CDR3 does, and the rest of the CDR3 is filled in from the germline J gene. CDR3 length: 16 amino acids. V lost 0 bases and J lost 3; bases outside the gene matches: 3. The germline CDR1 and CDR2 sequences are LGHNA and YNLKQL (reference sequence).

This clone was seen ten or more times. Germline and genes here are mouse. The read terminates 4 residues ahead of where the CDR3 ends, so the germline J gene completes it. The V and J genes are TRBV19 and TRBJ2-7; tentative D call: TRBD1 (6 bases). Deletions cut 4 bases from V and 0 bases from J, with 11 bases between. This CDR3 contains 14 residues. Germline V gene data show CDR1 as FNHDT and CDR2 as SITEND (reference sequence). CDR3 protein: CASSSGTTSYEQYF. The covered CDR3 bases are TGTGCCAGCAGTTCCGGGACAACCTCCTAT.

As concerns this clone: Genes here carry mouse names. CDR3 amino acids: CASSDALSYNSPLYF. The covered CDR3 bases are TGTGCCAGCAGTGATGCACTTTCCTATAATTCGCCC. The chain couples TRBV13-3 to TRBJ1-6; D unclear. The sequence runs out 3 residues before the end of the CDR3; the remainder is reconstructed from the germline J gene. TRBJ1-6 is noted as an ORF with a role that remains uncertain. CDR1 NNHDY and CDR2 SYVADS come from the germline V gene. The V end lost 0 bases, the J end lost 0 bases, and 4 bases lay between the germline ends. The CDR3 runs 15 residues.

This clone was detected ten times or more. The genes and germline here are from mouse. With the read ending 4 residues before the CDR3 end, the germline J gene is used to fill in that end. The chain uses TRBV17 and TRBJ2-5, with 9 bases that match TRBD2. With V trimmed by 2 bases and J by 3 bases, 0 bases remained unmatched. CDR1 and CDR2 from the germline V gene are MNHDT and YYDKIL. This CDR3 has 14 amino acids. The sequenced CDR3 bases are TGTGCTAGCAGTAGACTGGGGGGGCAAGAC. Its translation is CASSRLGGQD. The complete CDR3 sequence is CASSRLGGQDTQYF.

This clone has a count of ten or more. Germline and genes here are mouse. The CDR3: CASGWDRANSDYTF. CDR3 bases read: TGTGCCAGCGGTTGGGACAGGGCAAACTCC. The chain is built from TRBV13-2 and TRBJ1-2; TRBD1 matches 9 bases. The missing CDR3 end, 4 residues past where the read stops, is filled in from the germline J gene. Germline loops: CDR1 NNHNN, CDR2 SYGAGS (reference sequence). The CDR3 spans 14 residues. After removal of 4 bases from V and 0 bases from J, the junction contained 1 base not matched to a gene.

This clone was detected only a few times. The gene names here belong to mouse. Read sequence stops 4 residues before the CDR3 end, and the germline J gene provides the missing end. The chain employs TRBV5 and TRBJ2-1; TRBD2 matches 13 bases. CDR3 size: 18 residues. Germline V gives CDR1 LGHNA, CDR2 YNLKQL (reference sequence). CDR3 bases read: TGTGCCAGCAGCCAACAAACGCCGGGACTGGGGGGGATGGCT. Amino acid sequence: CASSQQTPGLGGMA. In full, the CDR3 reads CASSQQTPGLGGMAEQFF.

This clone showed up many times. Mouse germline and gene names are used. The read terminates 4 residues before the CDR3 end, so the remaining end is supplied by the germline J gene. The V gene is TRBV5, the J gene TRBJ2-4; 10 nucleotides line up with TRBD2. The CDR3 covers 17 residues. Trimming cost V 0 bases and J 3 bases; bases outside gene matches: 6. Looked up from germline, CDR1 is LGHNA and CDR2 is YNLKQL (reference sequence). CDR3 residues: CASSQDSWGGRQNTLYF. The sequenced part of the CDR3 DNA is TGTGCCAGCAGCCAAGACTCCTGGGGGGGCCGACAAAAC.

Remarks on this clone: Any gene name here is a mouse gene name. The sequenced fragment ends 4 residues before the CDR3 boundary, so the rest is inferred from the germline J gene. The chain has TRBV2 and TRBJ2-3; D may be TRBD1 (6 bases). Deletions cut 2 bases from V and 3 bases from J, with 6 bases between. The CDR3 has 13 amino acids. Germline CDR1 and CDR2: LGHNA and YSYQKL. CDR3 DNA, as far as it was read: TGTGCCAGCAGCCAAACAGGGGCAGAA. Amino acid sequence: CASSQTGAE. The full CDR3 reads CASSQTGAETLYF.

This clone was detected many times. Genes and germline come from the mouse. Incomplete CDR3 DNA: TGTGCAAGCAGCTGGACTGGGGATAACCAAGAC. Translating it yields CASSWTGDNQD. The entire CDR3 protein reads CASSWTGDNQDTQYF. The chain employs TRBV16 and TRBJ2-5, with TRBD2 identical over 9 bases. The read falls 4 residues short of the CDR3 end, and the missing part is taken from the germline J gene. The CDR3 has 15 amino acids. The junction had 2 bases not matched to a gene; V was cut back by 4 bases and J by 0 bases. Germline CDR1 and CDR2: SGHSA and FRNQAP. Combining the CDR3 with reference TRBV16 and TRBJ2-5 gives the whole variable domain NAGVIQTPRHKVTGKGQEATLWCEPISGHSAVFWYRQTIVQGLEFLTYFRNQAPIDDSGMPKERFSAQMPNQSHSTLKIQSTQPQDSAVYLCASSWTGDNQDTQYFGPGTRLLVL.

In its sample, this clone is medium-sized. Gene labels here are mouse ones. The read ends 4 residues early relative to the CDR3; the germline J gene fills the gap. The chain recombines TRBV12-1 with TRBJ2-4; D may be TRBD2 (6 bases). Germline V gives CDR1 SGHSN, CDR2 HYEKVE. The CDR3 length is 15 residues. The CDR3 loop is CASSLWLGIKNTLYF. The part of the CDR3 DNA that was read is TGTGCCAGCTCTCTTTGGCTGGGGATAAAAAAC.

This clone is medium-sized. Any gene name here is a mouse gene name. Coverage ceases 4 residues before the CDR3 finishes, and the germline J gene fills in the end. The chain uses TRBV19 and TRBJ1-1; TRBD1 might be the D (5 bases). Germline CDR1 is FNHDT and CDR2 is SITEND (reference sequence). V was shortened by 7 bases and J by 0 bases, with 13 bases between the two germline ends. The length of the CDR3 is 14 residues. This CDR3 is CASATDRANTEVFF. CDR3 DNA (partial): TGTGCCAGCGCAACAGACAGAGCAAACACA.

As to this clone: Mouse germline and gene names are used. The observed sequence ends 4 residues before the CDR3 terminus, with the missing tail filled in from the germline J gene. The rearrangement uses TRBV4 and TRBJ2-5; the D is unclear. Looked up from germline, CDR1 is LGHDT and CDR2 is YNNKQL (reference sequence). The ends were cut back, 4 bases at V and 2 bases at J, with 4 bases in the middle. The CDR3 has 12 amino acids. CDR3 loop: CASSLGQDTQYF. Incomplete CDR3 DNA: TGTGCCAGCAGCTTGGGCCAAGAC.